The rows below give T cell receptor beta chains drawn from one sample of a study of CD8 T cells in Susac syndrome. Each CDR3 protein is one row after TCRdb ran MiXCR on the immunoSEQ multiplex PCR reads. The repertoire holds approximately 130,000 distinct CDR3 sequences, with around nine tenths as singletons. Specimen: CD8+ T cells from PBMCs. The receptors here all came from a human donor with multiple sclerosis. The conserved cysteine and the conserved F or W are not part of the CDR3 here. The size of a clone is reported for some rows only, either as once, few or many, or as a class for expanded clones.

J: TRBJ1-2
size: once
V: TRBV6-6
CDR3: ASSYTQGALNYGYT

J: TRBJ2-7
size: NA
V: TRBV3-1
CDR3: ASSHSGLLIYEQY

J: TRBJ1-2
size: NA
V: TRBV7-3
CDR3: ASSFQDGYGYT

J: TRBJ1-1
size: NA
V: TRBV18
CDR3: ASSYPMGTEAF

J: TRBJ2-2
size: once
V: TRBV6-2/TRBV6-3
CDR3: ASKSLLAGYTGELF

J: TRBJ2-5
size: NA
V: TRBV6-2/TRBV6-3
CDR3: ASSYQSYQETQY

J: TRBJ2-7
size: NA
V: TRBV5-1
CDR3: ASSLNYYRGLDEQY

J: TRBJ2-7
size: NA
V: TRBV4-2
CDR3: ASSQEATGVSYEQY

J: TRBJ2-7
size: NA
V: TRBV4-1
CDR3: ASSGGVGYEQY

J: TRBJ2-7
size: NA
V: TRBV5-6
CDR3: ASIQAGHSWEQY

J: TRBJ2-7
size: NA
V: TRBV6-2/TRBV6-3
CDR3: ASSYTLAQDEQY

J: TRBJ2-4
size: NA
V: TRBV5-4
CDR3: ASSLQGLGKNIQY

J: TRBJ2-5
size: NA
V: TRBV29-1
CDR3: SVWDALQETQY

J: TRBJ2-7
size: NA
V: TRBV19
CDR3: ATQGTSGIYEQY

J: TRBJ2-7
size: NA
V: TRBV18
CDR3: ASSSSGEKTPYEQY

J: TRBJ2-1
size: NA
V: TRBV6-2/TRBV6-3
CDR3: ASQEDRSFYNEQF

J: TRBJ2-1
size: NA
V: TRBV19
CDR3: ATAGRSGDEQF

J: TRBJ2-5
size: NA
V: TRBV2
CDR3: ASSDRQDSQETQY

J: TRBJ1-5
size: NA
V: TRBV6-6
CDR3: ASTGTPSNQPQH

J: TRBJ2-6
size: NA
V: TRBV7-9
CDR3: ASSFSRQDSGANVLT

J: TRBJ1-1
size: NA
V: TRBV7-8
CDR3: ASSVLWAEAF

J: TRBJ1-5
size: once
V: TRBV3-1
CDR3: ASSQRSGLRQPQH

J: TRBJ1-4
size: NA
V: TRBV29-1
CDR3: SVGDRVGEKLF

J: TRBJ2-3
size: NA
V: TRBV29-1
CDR3: SVGAKGAGRSTDTQY

J: TRBJ1-2
size: NA
V: TRBV6-5
CDR3: ASRSQGSGYGYT

J: TRBJ1-1
size: few
V: TRBV5-4
CDR3: ATGQNTEAF

J: TRBJ2-5
size: NA
V: TRBV3-1
CDR3: ASSQEDAETQY

J: TRBJ2-7
size: NA
V: TRBV30
CDR3: AWSSKHGRGYEQY

J: TRBJ2-2
size: few
V: TRBV27
CDR3: ASSPLGTGELF

J: TRBJ2-7
size: NA
V: TRBV27
CDR3: ASSLSGSYEQY

J: TRBJ1-2
size: NA
V: TRBV3-1
CDR3: ASSQSGTPNSNYGYT